This T cell receptor (beta chain) was obtained from a study of blood T cell repertoires in COVID-19. Study in general: COVID-19 samples, acute and convalescent, were from the United States, Italy and Spain. From T cells, B-cell-depleted T cells, or PBMCs came the material, which was cDNA or gDNA.

Original analysis: Counts of nucleated cells, estimated from reference gene primer amplification, were obtained. Clones were sequenced by immunoSEQ multiplex PCR, and TCRdb holds only the in-frame ones, with some missing. V and J calls plus clone size are reproduced from that table; the DNA served to infer D and trimming. The sample includes 60,000 or so clones, approximately 84% seen only once; the top ten take less than 4.5%. The CDR3 is made up of 13 amino acids. The ends were cut back, 2 bases at V and 5 bases at J, with 10 bases in the middle. CDR1 and CDR2 (germline): SGHDT, YYEEEE. The chain carries TRBV5-6 and TRBJ2-5, with D possibly being TRBD1 (6 bases). This clonotype was obtained from a man aged 55 to 69 with acute or convalescent COVID-19. Sequenced: peripheral blood. CDR3 nucleotide sequence: TGTGCCAGCAGCTTAGCAGGGGCTGAGACCCAGTACTTC. Amino acid sequence: CASSLAGAETQYF.